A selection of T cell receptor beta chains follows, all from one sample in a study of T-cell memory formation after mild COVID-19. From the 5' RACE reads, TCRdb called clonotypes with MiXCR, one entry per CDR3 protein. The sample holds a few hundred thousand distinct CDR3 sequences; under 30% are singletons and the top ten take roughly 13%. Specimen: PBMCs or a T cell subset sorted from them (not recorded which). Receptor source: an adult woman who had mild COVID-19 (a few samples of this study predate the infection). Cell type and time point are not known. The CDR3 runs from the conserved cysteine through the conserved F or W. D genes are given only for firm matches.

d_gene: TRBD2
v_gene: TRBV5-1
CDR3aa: CASSPRLAEFYEQYF

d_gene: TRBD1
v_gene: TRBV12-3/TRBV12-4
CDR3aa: CASSKRQGNTEAFF

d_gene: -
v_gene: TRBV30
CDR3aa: CAWSELSSGANVLTF

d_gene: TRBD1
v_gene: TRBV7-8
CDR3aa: CASSSTGTGVRKLFF

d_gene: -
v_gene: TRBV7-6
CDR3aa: CASSLAGVFSYEQYF

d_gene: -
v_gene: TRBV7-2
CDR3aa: CASSPDTGPYGYTF

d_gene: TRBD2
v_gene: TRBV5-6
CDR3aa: CASSLVAGAYTGELFF

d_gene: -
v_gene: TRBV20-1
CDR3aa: CSLSDTQYF

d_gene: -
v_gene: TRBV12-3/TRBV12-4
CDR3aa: CASSQGTDYGYTF

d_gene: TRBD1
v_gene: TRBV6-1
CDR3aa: CASNPGTGALNYGYTF

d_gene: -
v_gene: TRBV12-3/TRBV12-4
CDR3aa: CASSDRPGDYGYTF

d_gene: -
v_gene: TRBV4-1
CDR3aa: CASSQVVIRGDEQFF

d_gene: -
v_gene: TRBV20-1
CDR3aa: CSARSGNTIYF

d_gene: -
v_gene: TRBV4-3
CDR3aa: CASSQEEDYEQYF

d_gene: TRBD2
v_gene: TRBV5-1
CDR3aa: CASSLSLAGGGYNEQFF

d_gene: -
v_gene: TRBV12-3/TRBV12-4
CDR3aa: CASSLGRAWQETQYF

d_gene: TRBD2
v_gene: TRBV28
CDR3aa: CASSYRLAPYEQYF

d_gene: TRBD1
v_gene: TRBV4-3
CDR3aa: CASSHSTGAYEQYF

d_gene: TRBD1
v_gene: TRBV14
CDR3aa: CASSQDRRGPRNTEAFF

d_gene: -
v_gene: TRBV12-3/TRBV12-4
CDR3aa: CASSPGGYYNEQFF

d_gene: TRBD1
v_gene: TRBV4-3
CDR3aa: CASSHQISGTGLAYEQYF

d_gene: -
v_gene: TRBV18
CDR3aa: CASSPGFGQETQYF

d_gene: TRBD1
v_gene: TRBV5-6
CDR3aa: CASSPLRGPDTQYF

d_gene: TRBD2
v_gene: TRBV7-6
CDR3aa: CASSDGLAGNNEQFF

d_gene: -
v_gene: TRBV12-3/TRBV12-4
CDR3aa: CASRGILNSPLHF

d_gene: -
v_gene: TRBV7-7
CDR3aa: CASSLLNGPPYF

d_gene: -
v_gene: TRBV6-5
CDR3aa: CASRLLSGDQPQHF

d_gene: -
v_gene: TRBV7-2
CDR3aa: CASSLVVGADQETQYF

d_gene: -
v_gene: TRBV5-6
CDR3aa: CASSFSRGGNTGELFF

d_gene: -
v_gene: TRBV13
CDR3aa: CASSPGEIRVGAEAFF

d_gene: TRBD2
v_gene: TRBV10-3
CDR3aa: CAIAGEADTQYF

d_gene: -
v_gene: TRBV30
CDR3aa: CAWRCCAGFF

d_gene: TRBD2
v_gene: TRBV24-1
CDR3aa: CATSDPSYVAGVEQFF

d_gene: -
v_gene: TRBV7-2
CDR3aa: CASSLDHLPQPQHF

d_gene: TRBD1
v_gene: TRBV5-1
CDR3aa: CASSTTGVDEQYF

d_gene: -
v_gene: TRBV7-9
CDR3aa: CASSFFRGGNSGTGELFF

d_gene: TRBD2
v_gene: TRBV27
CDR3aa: CASSLIAGGLPDTQYF

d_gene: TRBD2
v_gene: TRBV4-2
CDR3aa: CASSQASGDTDTQYF

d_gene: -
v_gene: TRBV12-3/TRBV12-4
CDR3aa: CASSLLRPGNTEAFF

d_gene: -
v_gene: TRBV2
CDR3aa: CASSEVRGYYNEQFF

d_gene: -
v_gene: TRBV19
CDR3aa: CASTGVGPSYNEQFF

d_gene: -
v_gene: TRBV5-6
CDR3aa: CASSLWGAQLVEAFF

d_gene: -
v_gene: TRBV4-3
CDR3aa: CASSRAGELFF

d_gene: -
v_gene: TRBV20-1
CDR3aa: CSAQPQGFRTEAFF

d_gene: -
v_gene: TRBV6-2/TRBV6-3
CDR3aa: CASIGRGADTQYF